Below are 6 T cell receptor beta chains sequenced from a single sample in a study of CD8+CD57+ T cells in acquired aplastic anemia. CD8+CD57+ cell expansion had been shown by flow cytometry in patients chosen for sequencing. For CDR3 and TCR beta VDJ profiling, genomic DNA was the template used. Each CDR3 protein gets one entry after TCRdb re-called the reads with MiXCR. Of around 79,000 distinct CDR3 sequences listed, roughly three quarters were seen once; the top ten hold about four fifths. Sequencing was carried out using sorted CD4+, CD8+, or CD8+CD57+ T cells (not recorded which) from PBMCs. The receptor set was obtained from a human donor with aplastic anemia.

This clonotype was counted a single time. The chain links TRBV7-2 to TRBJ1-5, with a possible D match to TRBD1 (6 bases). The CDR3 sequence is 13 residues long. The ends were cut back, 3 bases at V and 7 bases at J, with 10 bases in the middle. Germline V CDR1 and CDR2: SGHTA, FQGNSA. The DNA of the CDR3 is TGTGCCAGCAGCTTGTCAGGGGCGCAGCCCCAGCATTTT. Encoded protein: CASSLSGAQPQHF.

The CDR3 nucleotides read TGTGCCAGCAGGGTGGACAGGGGCGAGCAGTACTTC. It specifies CASRVDRGEQYF. V gene TRBV2 combines with J gene TRBJ2-7; TRBD1 aligns across 9 bases. The V segment lost 6 bases and the J segment 6 bases; nucleotides outside the gene matches: 3. The germline V gene has CDR1 SNHLY and CDR2 FYNNEI. The CDR3 is made up of 12 amino acids.

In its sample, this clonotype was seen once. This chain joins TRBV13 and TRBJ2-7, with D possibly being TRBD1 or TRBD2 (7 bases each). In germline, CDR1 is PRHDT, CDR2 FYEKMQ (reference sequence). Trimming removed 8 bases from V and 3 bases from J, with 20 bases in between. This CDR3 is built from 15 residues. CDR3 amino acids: CASGWGRDSSYEQYF. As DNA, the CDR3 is TGTGCCAGCGGATGGGGGAGGGACAGCAGCTACGAGCAGTACTTC. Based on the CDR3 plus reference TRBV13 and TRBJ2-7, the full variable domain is AAGVIQSPRHLIKEKRETATLKCYPIPRHDTVYWYQQGPGQDPQFLISFYEKMQSDKGSIPDRFSAQQFSDYHSELNMSSLELGDSALYFCASGWGRDSSYEQYFGPGTRLTVT.

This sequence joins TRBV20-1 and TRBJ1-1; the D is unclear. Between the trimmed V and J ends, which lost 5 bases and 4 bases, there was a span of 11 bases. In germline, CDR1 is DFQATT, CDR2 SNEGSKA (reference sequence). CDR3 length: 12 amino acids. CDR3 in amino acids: CSAEPESTEAFF. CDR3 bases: TGCAGTGCTGAGCCCGAAAGCACTGAAGCTTTCTTT.

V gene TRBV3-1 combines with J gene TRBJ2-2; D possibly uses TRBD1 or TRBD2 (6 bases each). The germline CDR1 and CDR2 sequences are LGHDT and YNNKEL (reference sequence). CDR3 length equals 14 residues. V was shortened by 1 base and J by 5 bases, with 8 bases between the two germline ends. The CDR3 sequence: CASSQAGATGELFF. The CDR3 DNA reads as TGTGCCAGCAGCCAAGCGGGGGCTACCGGGGAGCTGTTTTTT.

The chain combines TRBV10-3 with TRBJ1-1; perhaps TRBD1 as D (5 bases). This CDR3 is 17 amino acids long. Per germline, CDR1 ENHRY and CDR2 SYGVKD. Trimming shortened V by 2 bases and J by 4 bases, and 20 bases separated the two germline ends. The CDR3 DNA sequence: TGTGCCATCAGTGAGCCACCCTCGACAGAGTTGGGCACTGAAGCTTTCTTT. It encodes CAISEPPSTELGTEAFF.